The 21 T cell receptor beta chains listed next were all sequenced from one sample in a study of blood T cells in healthy people across ages. A second PCR, run for about 7 to 11 cycles, used a sample-barcoded 5' primer plus a J-beta primer mix. TCRdb fed the 5' RACE reads into MiXCR, producing one record per CDR3 protein. The table shows approximately 690,000 distinct CDR3 sequences, with approximately 40% occurring only once. Material: blood. The source of these receptors is an elderly man in good health.

This clonotype was counted between two and nine times. The genes are TRBV7-9 and TRBJ2-1; D might be TRBD2 (5 bases). Germline V gene lookup returns CDR1 SEHNR and CDR2 FQNEAQ (reference sequence). The ends were cut back, 1 base at V and 13 bases at J, with 23 bases in the middle. The CDR3 sequence is 16 residues long. CDR3 sequence: CASSLGDGISQQTQFF. CDR3 DNA sequence: TGTGCCAGCAGCTTAGGTGACGGGATTTCACAACAGACCCAGTTCTTC.

The V call is TRBV3-1, the J call TRBJ2-7, with a tentative D call TRBD2 (6 bases). The germline V gene has CDR1 LGHDT and CDR2 YNNKEL (reference sequence). V lost 7 bases to trimming and J lost 7 bases, with 26 bases between them. The length of the CDR3 is 16 residues. CDR3 region: CASTQGTRGLGEEQYF. For the CDR3, the DNA is TGTGCCAGCACTCAAGGAACGCGGGGTCTGGGTGAAGAGCAGTACTTC.

The table lists this clonotype with many counts. The chain links TRBV20-1 to TRBJ2-7, with 13 bases matching TRBD2. In germline, CDR1 is DFQATT, CDR2 SNEGSKA (reference sequence). V gave up 6 bases and J gave up 0 bases; unmatched junction bases: 11. This CDR3 has 17 residues. CDR3 loop: CSARLAGGGGASYEQYF. CDR3 DNA: TGCAGTGCCAGACTAGCGGGAGGTGGGGGGGCCTCCTACGAGCAGTACTTC.

V and J are TRBV9 and TRBJ2-3; 9 bases align to TRBD2. The CDR3 extends over 14 amino acids. V lost 0 bases, J lost 6 bases, and 2 bases stayed unmatched. Germline CDR1 SGDLS, CDR2 YYNGEE. CDR3 residues: CASSVVLAGDTQYF. CDR3 bases: TGTGCCAGCAGCGTAGTGCTAGCGGGGGATACGCAGTATTTT.

This clonotype was detected a few times. The chain links TRBV20-1 to TRBJ1-4; possible D gene TRBD1, 5 bases. Deletions cut 6 bases from V and 7 bases from J, with 18 bases between. The germline V gene encodes CDR1 DFQATT and CDR2 SNEGSKA (reference sequence). This CDR3 is 14 amino acids long. The CDR3 bases are TGCAGTGCCCCGGCGCAGGGACTTGGTGAAAAACTGTTTTTT. This encodes CSAPAQGLGEKLFF.

As concerns this clonotype: An end of the junction does not agree with germline; a read error may underlie this. This chain connects TRBV28 to TRBJ2-5; D could derive from TRBD1 or TRBD2 (5 bases each). The J call is in doubt because the DNA end fits TRBJ2-7 better. The CDR3 sequence is 13 residues long. Germline loops: CDR1 MDHEN, CDR2 SYDVKM. In DNA form, the CDR3 reads TGTGCCGGCAGCGTGGGACCGATCTACGAGCAGTACTTC. This translates into CAGSVGPIYEQYF.

The rearrangement uses TRBV7-2 and TRBJ1-5; D perhaps matches TRBD1 (5 bases). The CDR3 runs 14 residues. Germline CDR1 is SGHTA and CDR2 is FQGNSA. Deletions cut 5 bases from V and 3 bases from J, with 11 bases between. The CDR3 loop reads CASSAFGHNQPQHF. The CDR3 DNA follows: TGTGCCAGCAGCGCCTTCGGACACAATCAGCCCCAGCATTTT.

This clonotype was picked up a small number of times. The chain uses TRBV12-3 or TRBV12-4 and TRBJ2-1; 8 bases map to TRBD2. CDR3 length: 19 residues. The trim removed 6 bases at V and 0 bases at J, leaving 16 bases unmatched. CDR3 DNA: TGTGCCAGCAGCGCCCAGAAGACTAGCGTCCCAAGCTCCTACAATGAGCAGTTCTTC. Encoded protein: CASSAQKTSVPSSYNEQFF.

The chain employs TRBV4-2 and TRBJ2-3; the D gene is possibly TRBD1 (5 bases). The germline V gene encodes CDR1 LGHNA and CDR2 YNFKEQ. CDR3 length: 14 residues. Between the trimmed V and J ends, which lost 0 bases and 5 bases, there was a span of 9 bases. CDR3 nucleotide sequence: TGTGCCAGCAGCCAAGAAGTAACAGGAGATACGCAGTATTTT. It specifies CASSQEVTGDTQYF.

The rearrangement uses TRBV11-2 and TRBJ2-3; D perhaps matches TRBD2 (6 bases). Germline V gives CDR1 SGHAT, CDR2 FQNNGV. The CDR3 extends over 13 amino acids. Between the trimmed V and J ends, which lost 9 bases and 3 bases, there was a span of 13 bases. CDR3 in amino acids: CASQLAGTDTQYF. CDR3 nucleotide sequence: TGTGCCAGTCAACTAGCTGGGACAGATACGCAGTATTTT. Filled out from reference TRBV11-2 and TRBJ2-3, the complete variable domain reads EAGVAQSPRYKIIEKRQSVAFWCNPISGHATLYWYQQILGQGPKLLIQFQNNGVVDDSQLPKDRFSAERLKGVDSTLKIQPAKLEDSAVYLCASQLAGTDTQYFGPGTRLTVL.

This clonotype has more than one count but fewer than ten. The chain uses TRBV28 and TRBJ2-5, with D possibly being TRBD2 (6 bases). The CDR3 is made up of 16 amino acids. From germline, CDR1 is MDHEN and CDR2 SYDVKM. Trimming took off 2 bases at V and 1 base at J, with 14 bases between the two ends. Here the CDR3 reads CASSLGIGGAQETQYF. In DNA form, the CDR3 reads TGTGCCAGCAGTTTAGGAATTGGCGGGGCCCAAGAGACCCAGTACTTC.

A few counts support this clonotype. The CDR3, as DNA: TGCGCCAGCAGCCCCATTCGGGCGGGGGGGCGGAATGAGCAGTTCTTC. Translating it yields CASSPIRAGGRNEQFF. The chain links TRBV5-1 to TRBJ2-1, with TRBD2 matching over 9 bases. CDR3 length: 16 amino acids. Germline trimming cut 4 bases from V and 7 bases from J; bases unmatched to any gene: 12. Germline lookup yields CDR1 SGHRS and CDR2 YFSETQ.

A single count supports this clonotype. This chain links TRBV20-1 with TRBJ2-3; D not resolved. The CDR3 runs 10 residues. Trimming shortened V by 5 bases and J by 9 bases, and 9 bases separated the two germline ends. CDR1 DFQATT and CDR2 SNEGSKA come from the germline V gene (reference sequence). The CDR3 DNA sequence: TGCAGTGCTCTCGTGAAAACGCAGTATTTT. This encodes CSALVKTQYF.

The chain links TRBV2 to TRBJ2-3; possibly TRBD1 for D (6 bases). Trimming stripped 3 bases from V and 9 bases from J, with 13 bases between. Germline V lookup: CDR1 SNHLY, CDR2 FYNNEI. This CDR3 comprises 13 residues. The CDR3 spells CASSEARGNTQYF. Written as DNA, the CDR3 is TGTGCCAGCAGTGAGGCTAGGGGGAACACGCAGTATTTT.

This clonotype appeared once. The CDR3 sequence: CASSYEGVLLYEQYF. The CDR3 coding sequence is TGTGCCAGCAGTTACGAAGGGGTCCTCCTTTACGAGCAGTACTTC. V is TRBV6-5 and J is TRBJ2-7; possible D gene TRBD1, 5 bases. The CDR3 is made up of 15 amino acids. Looked up from germline, CDR1 is MNHEY and CDR2 is SVGAGI. V was pared by 2 bases and J by 4 bases, with 15 bases between.

V usage is TRBV15 and J usage is TRBJ1-4; D gene ambiguous. The germline gives CDR1 LNHNV, CDR2 YYDKDF (reference sequence). The V end lost 0 bases, the J end lost 7 bases, and 15 bases lay between the germline ends. The CDR3 length is 16 residues. CDR3 nucleotide sequence: TGTGCCACCAGCAGAGATCTGGGAGTCAGGAGTGAAAAACTGTTTTTT. Its protein is CATSRDLGVRSEKLFF.

A note on this clonotype: A read error may explain this, as a much larger clone is one base away. This rearrangement joins TRBV29-1 to TRBJ2-3, with 11 nucleotides matching TRBD2. CDR1 and CDR2 from the germline V gene are SQVTM and ANQGSEA. This CDR3 comprises 16 residues. The V gene end was trimmed by 3 bases and the J gene end by 3 bases; junction bases not matched to a gene: 8. This chain's CDR3 is CSVDGLAGQVTDTQYF. The CDR3 DNA follows: TGCAGCGTTGATGGACTAGCGGGTCAGGTGACAGATACGCAGTATTTT.

The CDR3 nucleotides read TGTGCCACCAGCAGAGGGGCCGGGACAGGGAGGAATGAGCAGTTCTTC. Translating it yields CATSRGAGTGRNEQFF. V and J are TRBV15 and TRBJ2-1, with TRBD1 identical over 9 bases. There are 16 residues in the CDR3. V lost 1 base to trimming and J lost 7 bases; unmatched junction nucleotides: 8. Germline-derived CDR1 and CDR2 are LNHNV and YYDKDF (reference sequence).

This clonotype was seen a handful of times. The genes are TRBV2 and TRBJ2-5; TRBD1 aligns across 9 bases. The J call may not be correct, given that the DNA end is closer to TRBJ2-7. This CDR3 contains 15 residues. CDR1 and CDR2 from the germline V gene are SNHLY and FYNNEI. CDR3 bases: TGTGCCAGCAGGAAACCGGGACAGGGCATATACGAGCAGTACTTC. Its translation is CASRKPGQGIYEQYF.

The table lists this clonotype with a few counts. The J gene is TRBJ2-4, the V gene TRBV15; 9 bases map to TRBD1. CDR1 is LNHNV and CDR2 is YYDKDF in the germline V gene (reference sequence). The trim removed 0 bases at V and 6 bases at J, leaving 6 bases unmatched. The CDR3 is 16 amino acids. CDR3 loop: CATSREDTDRGNIQYF. The CDR3 DNA follows: TGTGCCACCAGCAGAGAGGATACGGACAGGGGAAACATTCAGTACTTC.

The chain links TRBV12-3 or TRBV12-4 to TRBJ2-1; TRBD2 agrees at 8 bases. The CDR3 extends over 14 amino acids. Trimming removed 6 bases from V and 0 bases from J; junction bases left unmatched: 1. CDR3 sequence: CASSTSGSYNEQFF. DNA of the CDR3: TGTGCCAGCAGCACTAGCGGCTCCTACAATGAGCAGTTCTTC.